This T cell receptor beta chain was sequenced in a study of Ad26.COV2.S vaccination and SARS-CoV-2 variants. Overall study context: Ad26.COV2.S arm of COV1001 included the donor. Study-wide findings and caveats: Those who received the vaccine showed greater spike-specific TCR breadth than those given placebo.

Germline CDR1 and CDR2: SGHRS and YFSETQ. The trim removed 1 base at V and 4 bases at J, leaving 11 bases unmatched. CDR3 length equals 17 residues. With regard to this clone: Its antigen is unidentified.

The protocol was immunoSEQ multiplex PCR, while the TCRdb copy is restricted to in-frame clones and leaves out a portion. Among about 390,000 clones listed, about 85% were seen once. The sample's treatment: about 20 received Ad26.COV2.S at low or high dose, single or two shots; 5 received placebo; per-sample allocation not given. Repertoires come from day 63 after the first vaccine or placebo injection. Wuhan-strain spike was delivered by a replication-incompetent Ad26 vector. Here the sequenced sample was peripheral blood, taken in a trial of Ad26.COV2.S vaccine versus placebo. This receptor was obtained from a person between 18 and 65 years old who received the Ad26.COV2.S COVID-19 vaccine or a placebo. The V and J genes are TRBV5-1 and TRBJ1-3; 7 bases align to TRBD1. The CDR3 DNA sequence: TGCGCCAGCAGCTTGTCCGGGACAGCCAAAAGGGGAAACACCATATATTTT. Encoded protein: CASSLSGTAKRGNTIYF.